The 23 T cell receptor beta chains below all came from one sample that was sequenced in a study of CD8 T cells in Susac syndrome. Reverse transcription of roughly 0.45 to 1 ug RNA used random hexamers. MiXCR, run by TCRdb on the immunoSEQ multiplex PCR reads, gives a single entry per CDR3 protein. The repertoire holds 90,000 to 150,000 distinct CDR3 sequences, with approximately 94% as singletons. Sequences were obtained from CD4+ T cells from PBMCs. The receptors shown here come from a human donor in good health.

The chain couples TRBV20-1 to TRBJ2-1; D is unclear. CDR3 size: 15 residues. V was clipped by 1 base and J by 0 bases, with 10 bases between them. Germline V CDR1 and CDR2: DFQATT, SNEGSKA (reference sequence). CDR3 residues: CSARVQPSSYNEQFF. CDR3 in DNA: TGCAGTGCTAGAGTACAACCCAGCTCCTACAATGAGCAGTTCTTC.

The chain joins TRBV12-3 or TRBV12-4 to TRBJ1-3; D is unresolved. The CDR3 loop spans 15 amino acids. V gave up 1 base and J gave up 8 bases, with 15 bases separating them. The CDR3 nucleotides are TGTGCCAGCAGTTTAGGGCCCCTTGGAGGACACACCATATATTTT. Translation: CASSLGPLGGHTIYF.

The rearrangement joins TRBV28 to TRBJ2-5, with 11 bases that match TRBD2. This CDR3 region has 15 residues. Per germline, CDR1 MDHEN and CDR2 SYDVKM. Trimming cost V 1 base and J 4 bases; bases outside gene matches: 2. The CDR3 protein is CASSLSLAGVETQYF. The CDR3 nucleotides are TGTGCCAGCAGTTTATCACTAGCGGGAGTAGAGACCCAGTACTTC.

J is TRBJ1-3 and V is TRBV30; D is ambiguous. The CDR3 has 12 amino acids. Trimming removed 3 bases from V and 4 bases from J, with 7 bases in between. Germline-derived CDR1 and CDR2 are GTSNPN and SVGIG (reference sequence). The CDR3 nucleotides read TGTGCCTGGAGCGCACTCGGAAACACCATATATTTT. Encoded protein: CAWSALGNTIYF.

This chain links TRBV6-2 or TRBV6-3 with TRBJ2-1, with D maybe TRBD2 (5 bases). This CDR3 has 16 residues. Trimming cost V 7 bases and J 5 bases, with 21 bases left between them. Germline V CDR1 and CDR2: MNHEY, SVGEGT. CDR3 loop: CASTYGRVSSNNEQFF. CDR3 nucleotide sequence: TGTGCCAGCACCTATGGGAGAGTGAGCTCAAACAATGAGCAGTTCTTC.

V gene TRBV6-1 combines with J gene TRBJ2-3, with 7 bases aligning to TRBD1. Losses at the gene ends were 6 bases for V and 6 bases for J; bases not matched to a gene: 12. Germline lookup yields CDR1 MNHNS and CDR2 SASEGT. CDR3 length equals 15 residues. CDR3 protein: CASRIDRDVGDTQYF. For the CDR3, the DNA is TGTGCCAGCAGAATTGACAGGGACGTCGGCGATACGCAGTATTTT.

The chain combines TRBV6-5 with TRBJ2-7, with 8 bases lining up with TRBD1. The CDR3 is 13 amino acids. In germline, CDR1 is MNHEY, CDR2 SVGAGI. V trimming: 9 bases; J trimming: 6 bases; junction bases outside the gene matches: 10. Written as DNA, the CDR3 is TGTGCCAGTAGGACAGGGATAACTTCCGAGCAGTACTTC. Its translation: CASRTGITSEQYF.

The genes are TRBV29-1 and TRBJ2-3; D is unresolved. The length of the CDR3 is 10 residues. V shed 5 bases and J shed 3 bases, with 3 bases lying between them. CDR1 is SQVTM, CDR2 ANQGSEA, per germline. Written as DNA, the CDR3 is TGCAGCGTTTCGACAGATACGCAGTATTTT. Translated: CSVSTDTQYF.

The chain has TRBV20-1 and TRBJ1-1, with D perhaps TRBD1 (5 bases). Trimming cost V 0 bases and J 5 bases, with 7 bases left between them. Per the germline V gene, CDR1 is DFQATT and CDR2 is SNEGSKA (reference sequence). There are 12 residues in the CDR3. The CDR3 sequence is CSARDRETEAFF. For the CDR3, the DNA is TGCAGTGCTAGAGACAGGGAGACTGAAGCTTTCTTT.

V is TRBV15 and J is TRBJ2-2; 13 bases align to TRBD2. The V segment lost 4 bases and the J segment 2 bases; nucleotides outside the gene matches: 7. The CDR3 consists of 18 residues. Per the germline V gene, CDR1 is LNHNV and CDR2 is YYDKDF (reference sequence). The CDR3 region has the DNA TGTGCCACCAGCACCACGGGACTAGCGGGACCTAACACCGGGGAGCTGTTTTTT. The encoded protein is CATSTTGLAGPNTGELFF.

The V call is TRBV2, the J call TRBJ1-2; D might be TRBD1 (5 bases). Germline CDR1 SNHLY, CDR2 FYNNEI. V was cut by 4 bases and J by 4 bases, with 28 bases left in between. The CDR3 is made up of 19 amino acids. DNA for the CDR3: TGTGCCAGCAGTGCCGACTATTCCGAATCGGGGGAAGGTAGCTATGGCTACACCTTC. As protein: CASSADYSESGEGSYGYTF. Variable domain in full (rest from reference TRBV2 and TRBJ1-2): EPEVTQTPSHQVTQMGQEVILRCVPISNHLYFYWYRQILGQKVEFLVSFYNNEISEKSEIFDDQFSVERPDGSNFTLKIRSTKLEDSAMYFCASSADYSESGEGSYGYTFGSGTRLTVV.

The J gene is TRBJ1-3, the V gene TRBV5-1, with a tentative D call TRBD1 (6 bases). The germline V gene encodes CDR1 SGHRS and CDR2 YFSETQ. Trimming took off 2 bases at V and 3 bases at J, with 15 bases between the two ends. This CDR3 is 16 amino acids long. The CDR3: CASSLAGTSRGNTIYF. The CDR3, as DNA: TGCGCCAGCAGCTTAGCCGGGACAAGTCGTGGAAACACCATATATTTT.

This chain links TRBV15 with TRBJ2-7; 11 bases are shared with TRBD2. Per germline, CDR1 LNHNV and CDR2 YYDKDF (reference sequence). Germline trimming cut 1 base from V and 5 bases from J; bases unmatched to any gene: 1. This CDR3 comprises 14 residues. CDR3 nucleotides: TGTGCCACCAGCAGAGTACTAGCGGGAGACGAGCAGTACTTC. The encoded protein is CATSRVLAGDEQYF.

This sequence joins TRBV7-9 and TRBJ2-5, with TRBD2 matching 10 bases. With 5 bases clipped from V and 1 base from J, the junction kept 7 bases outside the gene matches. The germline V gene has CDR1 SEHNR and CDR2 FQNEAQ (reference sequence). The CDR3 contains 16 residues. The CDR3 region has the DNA TGTGCCAGCAGCAAAACTAGCGGGATGGGCCAAGAGACCCAGTACTTC. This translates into CASSKTSGMGQETQYF.

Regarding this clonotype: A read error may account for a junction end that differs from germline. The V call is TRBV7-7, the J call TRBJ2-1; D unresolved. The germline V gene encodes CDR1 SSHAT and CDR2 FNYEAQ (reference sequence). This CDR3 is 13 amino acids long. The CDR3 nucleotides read TGTGCTAGCAGCTTAGCAGAGAACAATGAGCAGTTCTTC. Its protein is CASSLAENNEQFF.

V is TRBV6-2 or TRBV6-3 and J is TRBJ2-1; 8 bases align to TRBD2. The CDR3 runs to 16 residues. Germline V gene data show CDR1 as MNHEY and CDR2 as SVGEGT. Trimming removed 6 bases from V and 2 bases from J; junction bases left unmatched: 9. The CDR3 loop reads CASRHSGTRAYNEQFF. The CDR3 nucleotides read TGTGCCAGCAGACACTCCGGGACTAGGGCCTACAATGAGCAGTTCTTC.

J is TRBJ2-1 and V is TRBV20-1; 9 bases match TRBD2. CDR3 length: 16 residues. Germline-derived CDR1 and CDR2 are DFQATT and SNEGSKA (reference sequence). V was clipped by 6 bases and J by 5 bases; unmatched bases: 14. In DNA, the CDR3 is TGCAGTGCCCTCTATAGCGGGAGCTCCCCACACAATGAGCAGTTCTTC. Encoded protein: CSALYSGSSPHNEQFF.

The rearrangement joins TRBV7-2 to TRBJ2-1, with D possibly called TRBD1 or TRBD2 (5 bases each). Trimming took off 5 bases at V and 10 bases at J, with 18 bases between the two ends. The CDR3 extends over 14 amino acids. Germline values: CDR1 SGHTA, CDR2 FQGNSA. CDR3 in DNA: TGTGCCAGCAGCCCAGCGGCTAGCCCAGGGGAGCAGTTCTTC. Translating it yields CASSPAASPGEQFF. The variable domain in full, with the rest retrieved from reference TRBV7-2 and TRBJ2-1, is GAGVSQSPSNKVTEKGKDVELRCDPISGHTALYWYRQSLGQGLEFLIYFQGNSAPDKSGLPSDRFSAERTGGSVSTLTIQRTQQEDSAVYLCASSPAASPGEQFFGPGTRLTVL.

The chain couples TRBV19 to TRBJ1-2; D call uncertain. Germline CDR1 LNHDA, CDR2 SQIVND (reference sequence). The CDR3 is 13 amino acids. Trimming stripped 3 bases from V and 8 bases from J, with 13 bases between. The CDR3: CASSIGPSRGYTF. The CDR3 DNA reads TGTGCCAGTAGTATTGGTCCCAGCCGGGGCTACACCTTC.

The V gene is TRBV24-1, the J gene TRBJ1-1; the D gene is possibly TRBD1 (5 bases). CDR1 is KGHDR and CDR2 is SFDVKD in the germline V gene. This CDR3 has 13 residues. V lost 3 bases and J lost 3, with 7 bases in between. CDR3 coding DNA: TGTGCCACCAGTGATGGGACCTACACTGAAGCTTTCTTT. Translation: CATSDGTYTEAFF.

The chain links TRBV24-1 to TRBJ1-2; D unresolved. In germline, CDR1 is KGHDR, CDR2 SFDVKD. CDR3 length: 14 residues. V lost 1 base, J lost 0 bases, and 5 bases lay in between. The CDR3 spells CATSDLTANYGYTF. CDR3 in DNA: TGTGCCACCAGTGATTTAACAGCTAACTATGGCTACACCTTC.

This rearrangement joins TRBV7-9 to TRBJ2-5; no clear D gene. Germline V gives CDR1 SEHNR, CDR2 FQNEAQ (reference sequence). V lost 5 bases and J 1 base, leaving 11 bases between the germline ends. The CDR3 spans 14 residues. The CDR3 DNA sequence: TGTGCCAGCAGCCCGCGTGCGGTCCAAGAGACCCAGTACTTC. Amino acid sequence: CASSPRAVQETQYF.

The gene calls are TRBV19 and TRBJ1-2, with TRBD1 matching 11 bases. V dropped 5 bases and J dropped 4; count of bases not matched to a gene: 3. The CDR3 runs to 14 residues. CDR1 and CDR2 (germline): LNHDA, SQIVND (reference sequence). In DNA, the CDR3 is TGTGCCAGTAGTGCCGGGACAGGGGGCTATGGCTACACCTTC. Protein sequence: CASSAGTGGYGYTF.